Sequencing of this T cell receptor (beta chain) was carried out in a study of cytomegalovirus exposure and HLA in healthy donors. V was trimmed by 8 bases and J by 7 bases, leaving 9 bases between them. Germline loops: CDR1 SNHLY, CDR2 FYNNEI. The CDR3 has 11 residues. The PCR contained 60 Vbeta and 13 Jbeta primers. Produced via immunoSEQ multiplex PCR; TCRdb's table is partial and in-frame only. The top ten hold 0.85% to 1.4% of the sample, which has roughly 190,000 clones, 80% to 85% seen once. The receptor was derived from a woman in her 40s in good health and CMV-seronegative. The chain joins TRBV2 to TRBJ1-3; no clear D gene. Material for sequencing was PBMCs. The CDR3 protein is CASGGSNTIYF. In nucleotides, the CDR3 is TGTGCCAGCGGAGGTTCGAACACCATATATTTT.